This TCR beta chain derives from a study of human T cells and chemical hapten exposure (dated by TCRdb to about 2021). As for the study more broadly: Libraries were pooled for sequencing, and per-sample TCR yields varied mainly because of small differences in library volumes within the pool. Both TCR alpha and TCR beta chains were sequenced from each blood RNA sample. The study tracked peripheral blood TCR repertoire changes in vivo during primary and secondary sensitization to the hapten diphenylcyclopropenone (DPC) in alopecia patients.

On the study overall, not on this receptor specifically: The number of TCRs above 1 in 1000 frequency did not change with DPC sensitization; there was no evidence of global repertoire structure alterations. Repeated subsampling changed both the strength of the expansion versus patch-test correlation and the threshold at which the correlation became significant.

Library creation used RACE. Sequencing took place on a NextSeq 500. During library preparation, unique molecular identifiers were attached to individual cDNA molecules so that TCRs could be counted in a quantitative, reproducible way. As for the original processing: Samples had a median of about 96,000 TCRs, with a range from roughly 23,224 to 700,000. V, J and CDR3 annotation of the TCR reads was carried out using the Decombinator software suite. To make PS versus PT1 abundance plots, every sample was subsampled to the same number of TCRs (28,000). Expanded TCRs were defined as absent before sensitization and observed at least eight times at the 2-week time point. TCRdb reprocessing: public reads trimmed at Q25 with fastp, clones called with MiXCR, in-frame beta chains kept. Records with the same CDR3 protein are collapsed into one entry carrying the most frequent genes and DNA. TCRdb, not the original authors, processed these V and J calls. In this sample the table shows about 47,000 distinct CDR3 sequences, around 3.6% of which occur a single time. The ten largest account for about 5.6% of the sample.

Taken from the germline V gene, the CDR1 and CDR2 loops are SGHAT and FQNNGV. The germline ends are 11 bases apart after V is trimmed by 1 base and J by 1 base. The CDR3 numbers 16 residues from cysteine through phenylalanine. Here the CDR3 DNA is all that survives: 48 bases in frame from base 1. A few counts support this clonotype. It has no known antigen specificity. Base qualities are not provided; no much larger clone lies one nucleotide away. According to the study, the label for this sample's time point signals: healthy volunteer bleed at 6 weeks. Total RNA was isolated from unfractionated whole blood collected in Tempus Blood RNA tubes. Four or five healthy volunteers acted as controls for TCR sequencing and had blood drawn at day 0, 2 weeks and 6 weeks.

The TCR comes from a human donor in good health. Some clones in this sample may be carry-over from other donors' samples. The chain is encoded by TRBV11-2 joined to TRBJ2-1; matching of 5 bases hints at TRBD2 as the D gene. The sequencing input was whole blood. This receptor has the CDR3 CASSLVRGPSYNEQFF. Here is the DNA: TGTGCCAGCAGCTTAGTCCGAGGGCCTTCCTACAATGAGCAGTTCTTC.